This T cell receptor beta chain came from a study of CD8+CD57+ T cells in acquired aplastic anemia. Overall study context: The average for DNA from sorted CD4+ and CD8+ cells was 3 to 4 ug. Findings and caveats of the study: No significant patient-versus-control difference appeared in CD8+ Simpson's diversity. Common to patients and controls were twenty-nine CD8+ CDR3 sequences.

The sample holds many counts of this clonotype. Antigen unknown. The V gene's germline CDR1 is WNHNN and CDR2 SYGVQD (reference sequence). Trimming removed 8 bases at V and 5 bases at J, with 13 bases between. The CDR3 extends over 13 amino acids. Profiling that covered TCR beta VDJ and CDR3 relied on genomic DNA as its template. TCRdb recomputed calls from the reads with MiXCR, one row per CDR3 protein. In the table there are about 190,000 distinct CDR3 sequences, approximately 52% of which are singletons. This TCR came from a human donor in good health, serving as a control. The sequencing input was sorted CD4+, CD8+, or CD8+CD57+ T cells (not recorded which) from PBMCs. The chain carries TRBV10-1 and TRBJ1-5, with D perhaps TRBD1 (5 bases). The CDR3 DNA follows: TGCGCCAGCGTAGGGACGGCCGATCAGCCCCAGCATTTT. Translation gives CASVGTADQPQHF.